One and the same sample provided the 11 T cell receptor beta chains below, sequenced in a study of T cell responses to AZD1222 COVID-19 vaccine. Profiled with immunoSEQ multiplex PCR; TCRdb holds only in-frame clones, not every one. The profile shows roughly 120,000 clones, approximately 88% of them singletons. The sample here was peripheral blood, taken 28 days after the second AZD1222 dose. The receptors stem from an adult who received the AZD1222 COVID-19 vaccine.

This clone came up once. The V gene is TRBV2, the J gene TRBJ2-1, with TRBD2 matching 7 bases. The CDR3 has 14 amino acids. J lost 8 bases, V lost 8 bases, and 12 bases had no gene match. Germline values: CDR1 SNHLY, CDR2 FYNNEI. The CDR3 DNA follows: TGTGCCAGCGCCCGCAACGCCCGGGGGGATGAGCAGTTCTTC. Translated, it gives CASARNARGDEQFF. The full variable domain, in which reference TRBV2 and TRBJ2-1 provide the parts outside the CDR3, is EPEVTQTPSHQVTQMGQEVILRCVPISNHLYFYWYRQILGQKVEFLVSFYNNEISEKSEIFDDQFSVERPDGSNFTLKIRSTKLEDSAMYFCASARNARGDEQFFGPGTRLTVL.

The J gene is TRBJ1-3, the V gene TRBV7-9; D gene ambiguous. Looked up from germline, CDR1 is SEHNR and CDR2 is FQNEAQ (reference sequence). Trimming removed 2 bases at V and 2 bases at J, with 7 bases between. The CDR3 length is 14 residues. CDR3 bases: TGTGCCAGCAGCTTAATAGAAACTGGAAACACCATATATTTT. It specifies CASSLIETGNTIYF.

The chain employs TRBV7-8 and TRBJ1-3; D ambiguous. Germline V CDR1 and CDR2: SGHVS, FQNEAQ. This CDR3 is built from 17 residues. V lost 0 bases, J lost 0 bases, and 12 bases lay in between. DNA of the CDR3: TGTGCCAGCAGCTTAGCGCGCGTGGGGATCTCTGGAAACACCATATATTTT. Its protein product is CASSLARVGISGNTIYF.

The CDR3 region has the DNA TGTGCCAGCAGTAGGGACACAAGCACAGATACGCAGTATTTT. Amino acid sequence: CASSRDTSTDTQYF. The chain recombines TRBV2 with TRBJ2-3, with TRBD1 as a possible D gene (6 bases). From germline, CDR1 is SNHLY and CDR2 FYNNEI. V shed 5 bases and J shed 0 bases, with 9 bases lying between them. The CDR3 runs 14 residues.

This clone was seen a few times. This chain joins TRBV7-9 and TRBJ1-1; tentatively, D is TRBD1 (5 bases). V lost 5 bases, J lost 9 bases, and 13 bases lay in between. The CDR3 loop spans 12 amino acids. The V gene's germline CDR1 is SEHNR and CDR2 FQNEAQ (reference sequence). The CDR3 reads CASSQSTVKAFF. CDR3 sequence (DNA): TGTGCCAGCAGCCAATCGACAGTTAAAGCTTTCTTT.

The V call is TRBV7-2, the J call TRBJ1-5; D gene ambiguous. The CDR3 consists of 15 residues. V dropped 1 base and J dropped 3 bases, with 10 bases sitting between them. CDR1 and CDR2 (germline): SGHTA, FQGNSA. The CDR3 sequence is CASSLEVAYNQPQHF. The CDR3 nucleotides read TGTGCCAGCAGCTTAGAGGTAGCATACAATCAGCCCCAGCATTTT.

The chain carries TRBV11-2 and TRBJ1-2, with 10 bases that match TRBD1. Germline loops: CDR1 SGHAT, CDR2 FQNNGV. V lost 3 bases, J lost 4 bases, and 11 bases stayed unmatched. The CDR3 runs to 17 residues. This CDR3 is CASSFTGQGSSSYGYTF. In nucleotides, the CDR3 is TGTGCCAGCAGCTTCACGGGACAGGGGTCCTCGAGCTATGGCTACACCTTC.

The chain combines TRBV2 with TRBJ2-1; 9 bases map to TRBD2. The V segment lost 6 bases and the J segment 5 bases; nucleotides outside the gene matches: 5. CDR3 size: 14 residues. From germline, CDR1 is SNHLY and CDR2 FYNNEI. CDR3 in amino acids: CASRVAGANNEQFF. The CDR3, as DNA: TGTGCCAGCAGAGTAGCGGGGGCTAACAATGAGCAGTTCTTC.

V and J are TRBV3-1 (or the pseudogene TRBV3-2) and TRBJ1-5, with D unclear. Trimming pared 4 bases from V and 0 bases from J, leaving 4 bases between. CDR1 is LGHDT and CDR2 is YNNKEL in the germline V gene (reference sequence). The CDR3 totals 13 residues. In DNA, the CDR3 is TGTGCCAGCAGCCCGGGTAGCAATCAGCCCCAGCATTTT. Its translation: CASSPGSNQPQHF.

The genes are TRBV9 and TRBJ1-1, with a weak D call TRBD1 (5 bases). Between the trimmed V and J ends, which lost 0 bases and 4 bases, there was a span of 7 bases. This CDR3 comprises 13 residues. The V gene's germline CDR1 is SGDLS and CDR2 YYNGEE. In DNA form, the CDR3 reads TGTGCCAGCAGCGTAGTAGGGGCCACTGAAGCTTTCTTT. Translating it yields CASSVVGATEAFF.

The chain employs TRBV3-1 (or the pseudogene TRBV3-2) and TRBJ2-1; a possible D gene is TRBD2 (7 bases). The ends were cut back, 9 bases at V and 2 bases at J, with 11 bases in the middle. From germline, CDR1 is LGHDT and CDR2 YNNKEL (reference sequence). The CDR3 contains 13 residues. The CDR3 coding sequence is TGTGCCAGTGAGGGGGGGACCTACAATGAGCAGTTCTTC. This sequence encodes CASEGGTYNEQFF.